The T cell receptor (beta chain) described here comes from a study of T cell responses to AZD1222 COVID-19 vaccine (dated by TCRdb to the early 2020s). As for the study more broadly: TCR sequencing was performed for about 240 trial participants, of whom about 200 were given two doses of AZD1222 and approximately 25 were given two doses of MenACWY control vaccine. Trial participants were enrolled into age subgroups of 18-55, 56-69 and 70-plus years, which contained 148, 28 and 57 TCR-sequenced participants, respectively.

General conclusions and limits of the study: Participants were mostly white British and included more females than males, and it was suggested by the authors that clonal diversity may have been underestimated. Nearly half of unique spike-specific TCRs reportedly recognized epitopes outside regions mutated in the B.1.351 and B.1.1.7 variants. After two AZD1222 doses, spike-specific TCR breadth and depth were significantly higher than at day 0 and than in MenACWY recipients. CD4 TCRs associated with the vaccine covered the entire spike protein, and the dominant responses were in regions 160-218 and 743-854. Because no day 14 peak-response samples were available, repertoires were characterized only after the peak T cell response. The 56-69-year group was small, and its depth increase did not reach significance, likely because of low power. Conclusions about previously exposed vaccinees were limited because only a handful of AZD1222 recipients were SARS-CoV-2 seropositive at baseline.

On this clone: This receptor's antigen is unknown. Base qualities are missing; no much larger clone stands one base away.

Sample time point, as interpreted from the label and publication: about 28 days (+/-7) after the second vaccine dose. The sample's treatment or condition label is to be understood as: meningococcal conjugate vaccine given as trial control. The vaccinee samples were drawn from two UK trials, COV001 and COV002, one of which was a single-blind randomized controlled phase 2/3 trial testing AZD1222 (ChAdOx1 nCoV-19) in healthy adults. For TCRbeta chain sequencing, PBMC samples were collected from trial participants at day 0 and at day 28 after the second dose. The CDR3 regions of human TCRbeta chains were subjected to immunosequencing. Per the authors' processing: Repertoire TCRs were checked for matches against a reference library of SARS-CoV-2-specific TCRs that had been generated using the MIRA antigen-specificity platform. Breadth was defined as the fraction of unique TCRs that were SARS-CoV-2-associated. Depth was defined as the fraction of total T cells that were SARS-CoV-2-associated. Using the MIRA data, every spike-specific TCR was mapped to the spike region that the TCR reacted to and assigned to either a CD4 or a CD8 class. Log10-transformed breadth and depth values were compared by one-way ANOVA with Sidak's multiple comparisons tests. TCRdb stores this immuneACCESS table with in-frame sequences only. Part of the clones is absent; in the studies checked, under half of the shortfall reflects unresolved V genes, and no reason is known for the rest. V and J calls and clone size are copied from that table; D and trimming were computed from the DNA. In this sample the table shows 140,000 or so clones, 88% of which occur a single time. Approximately 5.4% of the sample goes to the ten largest clones.

V is reduced by 0 bases and J by 5 bases, leaving a spacing of 15 bases between them. From its cysteine to its phenylalanine, the CDR3 spans 15 amino acids. Only the CDR3 DNA is retained, 45 bases long and in frame from the first base. The germline V gene gives CDR1 as SGHRS and CDR2 as YFSETQ. The TCR comes from an adult who received the MenACWY meningococcal vaccine as a control. Recombination connected TRBV5-1 to TRBJ2-7, with the D gene call left open. The sample was peripheral blood, taken 28 days after the second dose of the MenACWY control vaccine. The bases are TGCGCCAGCAGCTTGGTTTTCGGGTCGTACGACGAGCAGTACTTC. This gives the protein CASSLVFGSYDEQYF.